This T cell receptor (beta chain) was retrieved from a study of blood T cell repertoires in COVID-19. This CDR3 is built from 11 residues. Germline values: CDR1 GTSNPN, CDR2 SVGIG (reference sequence). V was pared by 2 bases and J by 8 bases, with 9 bases between. TCRdb keeps only in-frame clones here, not all; method: immunoSEQ multiplex PCR. The data hold about 73,000 clones, with roughly three quarters observed a single time. V gene TRBV30 combines with J gene TRBJ1-2; D is undetermined. The sample was peripheral blood. The sequence came from a man between 65 and 80 years old with COVID-19, enrolled during active disease. The CDR3 region is CAWSHSLGYTF. The DNA of the CDR3 is TGTGCCTGGAGTCACAGCCTCGGCTACACCTTC. The full variable domain, its missing parts supplied by reference TRBV30 and TRBJ1-2, is SQTIHQWPATLVQPVGSPLSLECTVEGTSNPNLYWYRQAAGRGLQLLFYSVGIGQISSEVPQNLSASRPQDRQFILSSKKLLLSDSGFYLCAWSHSLGYTFGSGTRLTVV.